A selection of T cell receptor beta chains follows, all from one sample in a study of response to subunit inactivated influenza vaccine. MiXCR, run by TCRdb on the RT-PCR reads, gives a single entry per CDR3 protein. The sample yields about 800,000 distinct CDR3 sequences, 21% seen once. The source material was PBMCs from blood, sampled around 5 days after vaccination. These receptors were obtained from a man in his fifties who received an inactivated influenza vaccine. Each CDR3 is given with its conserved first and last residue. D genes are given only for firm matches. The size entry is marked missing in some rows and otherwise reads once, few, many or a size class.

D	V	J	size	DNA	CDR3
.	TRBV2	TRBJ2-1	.	TGTGCCAGCAGTGTCAGGCTAGCTAACAATGAGCAGTTCTTC	CASSVRLANNEQFF
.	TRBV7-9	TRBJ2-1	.	TGTGCCAGCAGCCAACCAGGGCCGAACAATGAGCAGTTCTTC	CASSQPGPNNEQFF
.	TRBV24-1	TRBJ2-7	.	TGTGCCACCAGTGCGAGCCAAATCTACAATGAGCAGTACTTC	CATSASQIYNEQYF
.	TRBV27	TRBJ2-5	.	TGTGCCAGCAGTTCTTTGTTGTGGGACAAAGAGACCCAGTACTTC	CASSSLLWDKETQYF
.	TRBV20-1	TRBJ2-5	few	TGCAGTGTTAGTCCCGGCGTGGAGACCCAGTACTTC	CSVSPGVETQYF
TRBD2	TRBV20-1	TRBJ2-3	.	TGCAGTGCTCCCATGGGGGGGTATGGCACAGAGACGCAGTATTTT	CSAPMGGYGTETQYF
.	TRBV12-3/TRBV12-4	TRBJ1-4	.	TGTGCCAGCAGTCAGGGGAAGGCTAATGAAAAACTGTTTTTT	CASSQGKANEKLFF
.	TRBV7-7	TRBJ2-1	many	TGTGCCAGCAGCCCCACTGGACCCGTAGGTCTGTTCTTC	CASSPTGPVGLFF
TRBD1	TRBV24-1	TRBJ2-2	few	TGTGCCACCAGTGGAAGGACAGGGGCCACCGGGGAGCTGTTTTTT	CATSGRTGATGELFF
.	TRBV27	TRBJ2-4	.	TGTGCCAGCAGTTTTACGGGGACGGGCATTCAGTACTTC	CASSFTGTGIQYF
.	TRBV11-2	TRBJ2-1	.	TGTGCCAGCAGCTTAGATTTGCACCCATACCCCGCCGAGGGATACAATGAGCAGTTCTTC	CASSLDLHPYPAEGYNEQFF
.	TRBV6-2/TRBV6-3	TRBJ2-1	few	TGTGCCAGCAGTTACTCTTGGGCGCTACCCTACAATGAGCAGTTCTTC	CASSYSWALPYNEQFF
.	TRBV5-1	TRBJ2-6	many	TGCGCCAGCAGCTTGGCCATGGGTTCTGGGGCCAACGTCCTGACTTTC	CASSLAMGSGANVLTF
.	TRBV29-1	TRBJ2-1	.	TGCAGCGTAGTTTCCTGGAAAAACAATGAGCAGTTCTTC	CSVVSWKNNEQFF
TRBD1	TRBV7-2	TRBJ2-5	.	TGTGCCAGCAGCACCCGGACAGGGTCTGAGACCCAGTACTTC	CASSTRTGSETQYF
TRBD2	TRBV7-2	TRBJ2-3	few	TGTGCCAGCAGCCCCGGGACTAGCGGAGTCACAGATACGCAGTATTTT	CASSPGTSGVTDTQYF
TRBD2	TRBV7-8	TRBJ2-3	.	TGTGCCAGCAGCTTAATTGGGACTAGCGGGGCCCATGTAGATACGCAGTATTTT	CASSLIGTSGAHVDTQYF
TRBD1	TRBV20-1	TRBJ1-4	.	TGCAGTGCTACGAAACAGGGGGAAAAACTGTTTTTT	CSATKQGEKLFF
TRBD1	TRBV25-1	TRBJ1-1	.	TGTGCCAGCAGTGGGGTTAAGGACAGGGACAGAATGAACACTGAAGCTTTCTTT	CASSGVKDRDRMNTEAFF
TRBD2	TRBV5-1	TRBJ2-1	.	TGCGCCAGCAGCTTGGCAAGTGGACTAGCGGGTATCTACAATGAGCAGTTCTTC	CASSLASGLAGIYNEQFF
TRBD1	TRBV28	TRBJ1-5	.	TGTGCCAGCAGTTTTCCCGGACAGGGGAATCAGCCCCAGCATTTT	CASSFPGQGNQPQHF
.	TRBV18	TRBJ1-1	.	TGTGCCAGCTCACCAGGGGACCGCGGGTTAGAAGCTTTCTTT	CASSPGDRGLEAFF
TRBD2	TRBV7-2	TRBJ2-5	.	TGTGCCAGCAGCTTAGTTGGACTAGCTACTGAGACCCAGTACTTC	CASSLVGLATETQYF
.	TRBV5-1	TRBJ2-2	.	TGCGCCAGCAGCTTGGGCGGCCTATTGAACACCGGGGAGCTGTTTTTT	CASSLGGLLNTGELFF
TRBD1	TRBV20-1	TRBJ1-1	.	TGCAGTGCTAGAGACGCGACAGGGGTGAACACTGAAGCTTTCTTT	CSARDATGVNTEAFF
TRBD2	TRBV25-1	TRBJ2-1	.	TGTGCCAGCAGTGGCGGGGGGGACGAGCAGTTCTTC	CASSGGGDEQFF
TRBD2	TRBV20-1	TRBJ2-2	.	TGCAGTGCTACAGTCCTAGCGGGGGGGCCCGGGAACACCGGGGAGCTGTTTTTT	CSATVLAGGPGNTGELFF
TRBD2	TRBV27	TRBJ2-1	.	TGTGCCAGCATCCGACTAGCGGGAATCTACAATGAGCAGTTCTTC	CASIRLAGIYNEQFF
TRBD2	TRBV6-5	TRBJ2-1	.	TGTGCCAGCAGTTACTTCTTAGCGGGAGATGAGCAGTTCTTC	CASSYFLAGDEQFF
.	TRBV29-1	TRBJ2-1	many	TGCAGCGTTGAAAGGAAACCCTCGGGGGACGGTGAGCAGTTCTTC	CSVERKPSGDGEQFF
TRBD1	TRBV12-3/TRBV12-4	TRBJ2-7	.	TGTGCCAGCAGTTCGGCCCCGACAGGGGCGGTCGAGCAGTACTTC	CASSSAPTGAVEQYF
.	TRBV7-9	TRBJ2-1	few	TGTGCCAGCAGCCCGGACAGGAGGGAGTTCTTC	CASSPDRREFF
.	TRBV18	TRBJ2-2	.	TGTGCCAGCTCACCATGGGCGAACACCGGGGAGCTGTTTTTT	CASSPWANTGELFF